This is a list of T cell receptor beta chains from one sample in a study of blood T cell repertoires in COVID-19. The repertoire was sequenced with immunoSEQ multiplex PCR; TCRdb's copy has only in-frame clones and lacks some. In the table there are around 250,000 clones, over 80% of which are singletons. Sequencing used PBMCs or T cells enriched from blood (not recorded which). The source is a woman between 35 and 50 years old who had been exposed to COVID-19. Each CDR3 is given with its conserved first and last residue. D genes are given only for firm matches. Expanded clones get a size class; other rows say once, few or many, or leave the size out.

j_gene: TRBJ2-3; abundance: NA; d_gene: NA; v_gene: TRBV27; CDR3nt: TGTGCCAGCAGATTTTGGGGGGGCGGGACAGATACGCAGTATTTT; CDR3aa: CASRFWGGGTDTQYF
j_gene: TRBJ1-1; abundance: NA; d_gene: TRBD1; v_gene: TRBV28; CDR3nt: TGTGCCAGCAGTTTGTACAGGGGCTTTGGAGAAGCTTTCTTT; CDR3aa: CASSLYRGFGEAFF
j_gene: TRBJ2-6; abundance: NA; d_gene: TRBD1; v_gene: TRBV4-2; CDR3nt: TGTGCCAGCAGCCAAGATTGGCAGGGGGCAAGGGCCAACGTCCTGACTTTC; CDR3aa: CASSQDWQGARANVLTF
j_gene: TRBJ2-3; abundance: few; d_gene: TRBD2; v_gene: TRBV7-8; CDR3nt: TGTGCCAGCAGCCGAGCGGGACTAGCGGACGCAGATACGCAGTATTTT; CDR3aa: CASSRAGLADADTQYF
j_gene: TRBJ1-1; abundance: NA; d_gene: TRBD1; v_gene: TRBV4-1; CDR3nt: TGCGCCAGCAGCCAACACACAGGGGGTAGAACTGAAGCTTTCTTT; CDR3aa: CASSQHTGGRTEAFF
j_gene: TRBJ2-1; abundance: NA; d_gene: NA; v_gene: TRBV9; CDR3nt: TGTGCCAGCAGCCCGGACCCCCACCTCAGGGATGAGCAGTTCTTC; CDR3aa: CASSPDPHLRDEQFF
j_gene: TRBJ2-7; abundance: NA; d_gene: TRBD2; v_gene: TRBV19; CDR3nt: TGTGCCAGTAGTCCCGGGACTAGCGGCTACGAGCAGTACTTC; CDR3aa: CASSPGTSGYEQYF
j_gene: TRBJ1-2; abundance: once; d_gene: TRBD1; v_gene: TRBV7-3; CDR3nt: TGTGCCAGCAGTCCCACAGGGGGCGACTATGGCTACACCTTC; CDR3aa: CASSPTGGDYGYTF
j_gene: TRBJ2-7; abundance: NA; d_gene: NA; v_gene: TRBV7-2; CDR3nt: TGTGCCAGCAGCTTTGTTGGGAGCGGGTCCTACGAGCAGTACTTC; CDR3aa: CASSFVGSGSYEQYF
j_gene: TRBJ1-5; abundance: NA; d_gene: TRBD1; v_gene: TRBV27; CDR3nt: TGTGCCAGCAGTTTATCAGGGGGCGAAGTTGGTCAGCCCCAGCATTTT; CDR3aa: CASSLSGGEVGQPQHF
j_gene: TRBJ1-5; abundance: NA; d_gene: TRBD1; v_gene: TRBV7-3; CDR3nt: TGTGCCAGCAGCTTAACGGGACAGGTCAATCAGCCCCAGCATTTT; CDR3aa: CASSLTGQVNQPQHF
j_gene: TRBJ1-2; abundance: NA; d_gene: NA; v_gene: TRBV13; CDR3nt: TGTGCCAGCAGCTTTCTCCAGGGTTCGGAATATGGCTACACCTTC; CDR3aa: CASSFLQGSEYGYTF
j_gene: TRBJ2-3; abundance: NA; d_gene: NA; v_gene: TRBV10-3; CDR3nt: TGTGCCATCAGTGTGCGGGGACCCGAGCTCATTAGCACAGATACGCAGTATTTT; CDR3aa: CAISVRGPELISTDTQYF
j_gene: TRBJ1-5; abundance: NA; d_gene: NA; v_gene: TRBV28; CDR3nt: TGTGCCAGCAGTTGGACAGCGCTGGTTCAGCCCCAGCATTTT; CDR3aa: CASSWTALVQPQHF
j_gene: TRBJ1-3; abundance: NA; d_gene: NA; v_gene: TRBV15; CDR3nt: TGTGCCACCAGCAGAGATCGAGGGACTGGAAACACCATATATTTT; CDR3aa: CATSRDRGTGNTIYF
j_gene: TRBJ1-2; abundance: NA; d_gene: TRBD1; v_gene: TRBV14; CDR3nt: TGTGCCAGCAGGGGGACAGCCTCAAATAACTATGGCTACACCTTC; CDR3aa: CASRGTASNNYGYTF
j_gene: TRBJ1-3; abundance: NA; d_gene: NA; v_gene: TRBV4-3; CDR3nt: TGCGCCAGCAGCCCCACTGGAAACACCATATATTTT; CDR3aa: CASSPTGNTIYF
j_gene: TRBJ1-2; abundance: few; d_gene: TRBD1; v_gene: TRBV27; CDR3nt: TGTGCCAGCAGTTTCCAGGGACAGGGGGCAATCTATGGCTACACCTTC; CDR3aa: CASSFQGQGAIYGYTF
j_gene: TRBJ1-6; abundance: NA; d_gene: NA; v_gene: TRBV27; CDR3nt: TGTGCCAGCAGTAGGGGTGGTGGTTCACCCCTCCACTTT; CDR3aa: CASSRGGGSPLHF
j_gene: TRBJ2-2; abundance: NA; d_gene: NA; v_gene: TRBV28; CDR3nt: TGTGCCAGCAGCCTCGAGGGGGGGCGGACCGGGGAGCTGTTTTTT; CDR3aa: CASSLEGGRTGELFF
j_gene: TRBJ2-2; abundance: NA; d_gene: TRBD2; v_gene: TRBV3-1/TRBV3-2; CDR3nt: TGTGCCAGCAGCCTACTAGCGGGGGGTTCCACCGGGGAGCTGTTTTTT; CDR3aa: CASSLLAGGSTGELFF
j_gene: TRBJ2-5; abundance: NA; d_gene: TRBD1; v_gene: TRBV27; CDR3nt: TGTGCCAGCTCAAGGACAGGGGTCGGGTTTGAGACCCAGTACTTC; CDR3aa: CASSRTGVGFETQYF
j_gene: TRBJ1-3; abundance: NA; d_gene: TRBD1; v_gene: TRBV3-1/TRBV3-2; CDR3nt: TGTGCCAGCAGCTTAGGACAGGGGGCTGGAAACACCATATATTTT; CDR3aa: CASSLGQGAGNTIYF
j_gene: TRBJ2-2; abundance: NA; d_gene: TRBD1; v_gene: TRBV28; CDR3nt: TGTGCCAGCAGTCCAGGGGGTGGACAGGGGGCAGTCGTCGGGGAGCTGTTTTTT; CDR3aa: CASSPGGGQGAVVGELFF
j_gene: TRBJ1-1; abundance: NA; d_gene: NA; v_gene: TRBV30; CDR3nt: TGTGCCTGGTGCGGGCGGCCTGAAGCTTTCTTT; CDR3aa: CAWCGRPEAFF
j_gene: TRBJ2-2; abundance: NA; d_gene: TRBD2; v_gene: TRBV4-1; CDR3nt: TGCGCCAGCAGCCAAGATGGTGGGGGGGTCGACGGGGAGCTGTTTTTT; CDR3aa: CASSQDGGGVDGELFF
j_gene: TRBJ1-2; abundance: NA; d_gene: TRBD1; v_gene: TRBV7-8; CDR3nt: TGTGCCAGCAGCTTACAGGGACAGGGGTACTATGGCTACACCTTC; CDR3aa: CASSLQGQGYYGYTF
j_gene: TRBJ2-7; abundance: few; d_gene: NA; v_gene: TRBV7-9; CDR3nt: TGTGCCAGCGGCCCCCTGAACAGGATATCCTACGAGCAGTACTTC; CDR3aa: CASGPLNRISYEQYF
j_gene: TRBJ1-5; abundance: NA; d_gene: NA; v_gene: TRBV28; CDR3nt: TGTGCCAGCAGCCTATATAGCAATCAGCCCCAGCATTTT; CDR3aa: CASSLYSNQPQHF
j_gene: TRBJ1-5; abundance: NA; d_gene: TRBD1; v_gene: TRBV7-8; CDR3nt: TGTGCCAGCAGCTTATTCTTTTGGTTGGGACAGGTCGACGGGGATAGCAATCAGCCCCAGCATTTT; CDR3aa: CASSLFFWLGQVDGDSNQPQHF
j_gene: TRBJ1-2; abundance: NA; d_gene: TRBD1; v_gene: TRBV10-3; CDR3nt: TGTGCCATCAGTGGGACAGGGGCTCTTTATGGCTACACCTTC; CDR3aa: CAISGTGALYGYTF
j_gene: TRBJ1-5; abundance: NA; d_gene: NA; v_gene: TRBV6-2/TRBV6-3; CDR3nt: TGTGCCAGCAGTTACTGGGCCCAGAGGGGAGGCAGGAGCAATCAGCCCCAGCATTTT; CDR3aa: CASSYWAQRGGRSNQPQHF
j_gene: TRBJ2-7; abundance: NA; d_gene: TRBD1; v_gene: TRBV10-3; CDR3nt: TGTGCCACGCAGGGGGACTCCTACGAGCAGTACTTC; CDR3aa: CATQGDSYEQYF
j_gene: TRBJ2-7; abundance: NA; d_gene: NA; v_gene: TRBV7-8; CDR3nt: TGTGCCAGCAGCTTAGTAGTATCCGTGACCGCGGCCTACGGGCAGTACTTC; CDR3aa: CASSLVVSVTAAYGQYF
j_gene: TRBJ2-2; abundance: NA; d_gene: NA; v_gene: TRBV14; CDR3nt: TGTGCCAGCAGCCAAACGGTCGCGAACACCGGGGAGCTGTTTTTT; CDR3aa: CASSQTVANTGELFF
j_gene: TRBJ2-2; abundance: NA; d_gene: TRBD2; v_gene: TRBV29-1; CDR3nt: TGCAGCGTTGAAGGGCTAGCGGAACACACCGGGGAGCTGTTTTTT; CDR3aa: CSVEGLAEHTGELFF
j_gene: TRBJ2-3; abundance: NA; d_gene: TRBD2; v_gene: TRBV4-2; CDR3nt: TGTGCCAGCAGCCAAGGACTAGCGGGGGGGCCAGATACGCAGTATTTT; CDR3aa: CASSQGLAGGPDTQYF
j_gene: TRBJ1-4; abundance: NA; d_gene: TRBD1; v_gene: TRBV10-1; CDR3nt: TGCGCCAGCCCTAAGGACAGGGCCCATGAAAAACTGTTTTTT; CDR3aa: CASPKDRAHEKLFF
j_gene: TRBJ1-1; abundance: NA; d_gene: NA; v_gene: TRBV28; CDR3nt: TGTGCCAGCACCCTAACTACGGAGAACACTGAAGCTTTCTTT; CDR3aa: CASTLTTENTEAFF
j_gene: TRBJ1-3; abundance: NA; d_gene: TRBD1; v_gene: TRBV11-2; CDR3nt: TGTGCCAGCAGCCCCCTGTTGGGACAGGGAGGAAACACCATATATTTT; CDR3aa: CASSPLLGQGGNTIYF
j_gene: TRBJ1-2; abundance: NA; d_gene: TRBD1; v_gene: TRBV27; CDR3nt: TGTGCCAGCAGTCACGACAGGGCGCAAGTCTATGGCTACACCTTC; CDR3aa: CASSHDRAQVYGYTF
j_gene: TRBJ2-1; abundance: once; d_gene: TRBD2; v_gene: TRBV24-1; CDR3nt: TGTGCCACCAGTGACTCCAGCGGGAGGTGGTCCTACAATGAGCAGTTCTTC; CDR3aa: CATSDSSGRWSYNEQFF
j_gene: TRBJ1-5; abundance: NA; d_gene: NA; v_gene: TRBV19; CDR3nt: TGTGCCAGTACCCCCCCGGGCAGGGCGGAGCAGCCCCAGCATTTT; CDR3aa: CASTPPGRAEQPQHF
j_gene: TRBJ1-1; abundance: once; d_gene: NA; v_gene: TRBV6-5; CDR3nt: TGTGCCAGCAGCACATTCAGCACTGAAGCTTTCTTT; CDR3aa: CASSTFSTEAFF
j_gene: TRBJ1-2; abundance: NA; d_gene: NA; v_gene: TRBV23-1; CDR3nt: TGCGCCAGCAGTCAATCGTTGAGCTGTGCAGGGTGGACCGGGGGCTACACCTTC; CDR3aa: CASSQSLSCAGWTGGYTF
j_gene: TRBJ2-2; abundance: NA; d_gene: TRBD2; v_gene: TRBV12-5; CDR3nt: TGTGCTAGTGGTTCCCTCGGACTAGCGGTAAACACCGGGGAGCTGTTTTTT; CDR3aa: CASGSLGLAVNTGELFF
j_gene: TRBJ1-1; abundance: NA; d_gene: TRBD1; v_gene: TRBV7-3; CDR3nt: TGTGCCAGCAGCTTGTTGGGGACAGAGAACACTGAAGCTTTCTTT; CDR3aa: CASSLLGTENTEAFF
j_gene: TRBJ2-3; abundance: NA; d_gene: NA; v_gene: TRBV9; CDR3nt: TGTGCCAGCACCGCGGGTTACACAGATACGCAGTATTTT; CDR3aa: CASTAGYTDTQYF
j_gene: TRBJ2-7; abundance: NA; d_gene: TRBD1; v_gene: TRBV9; CDR3nt: TGTGCCAGCAGCGCGTTGGACAGGGTTGGCGAGCAGTACTTC; CDR3aa: CASSALDRVGEQYF
j_gene: TRBJ2-1; abundance: NA; d_gene: NA; v_gene: TRBV21-1; CDR3nt: TGTGCCAGCAGCCCTCGACTAGCGGGGGAGAACTACAATGAGCAGTTCTTC; CDR3aa: CASSPRLAGENYNEQFF
j_gene: TRBJ2-7; abundance: NA; d_gene: NA; v_gene: TRBV19; CDR3nt: TGTGCCAGTAGTCCAGGGATCCTCTACGAGCAGTACTTC; CDR3aa: CASSPGILYEQYF
j_gene: TRBJ1-5; abundance: once; d_gene: TRBD1; v_gene: TRBV27; CDR3nt: TGTGCCAGCAGTGCCGTTGGGACAGGGGTTTATCAGCCCCAGCATTTT; CDR3aa: CASSAVGTGVYQPQHF
j_gene: TRBJ2-1; abundance: NA; d_gene: TRBD2; v_gene: TRBV25-1; CDR3nt: TGTGCCAGCAGTGAAGAGGGAAGTAGCGGGGGAGCCTACAATGAGCAGTTCTTC; CDR3aa: CASSEEGSSGGAYNEQFF
j_gene: TRBJ2-1; abundance: NA; d_gene: TRBD1; v_gene: TRBV5-6; CDR3nt: TGTGCCAGCAGCCTCCGGACAGGAGGACACAATGAGCAGTTCTTC; CDR3aa: CASSLRTGGHNEQFF
j_gene: TRBJ2-2; abundance: NA; d_gene: NA; v_gene: TRBV7-3; CDR3nt: TGTGCCAGCAGCTTAACTAGAATTAACACCGGGGAGCTGTTTTTT; CDR3aa: CASSLTRINTGELFF